This section outlines one T cell receptor (beta chain) sequence together with its context. Antigen specificity is unknown. These data belong to a study of T cell responses to AZD1222 COVID-19 vaccine. Sequencing used immunoSEQ multiplex PCR; TCRdb keeps in-frame clones, though not all of them. The data hold around 170,000 clones, with roughly 93% observed a single time. General study results and limits: Repertoires were sampled only after the peak T cell response. Two doses of AZD1222 preceded a rise in Spike-specific TCR breadth and depth.

CDR1 MNHEY and CDR2 SMNVEV come from the germline V gene (reference sequence). The CDR3 totals 21 residues. V shed 4 bases, J shed 1 base, and the junction held 23 bases outside the gene matches. The material sequenced was peripheral blood, taken on day 0 of AZD1222 vaccination. The chain is built from TRBV27 and TRBJ2-5; TRBD1 matches at 8 bases. The receptor's source is an adult in good health. The CDR3 spells CASSYLRGMIQGGSIQETQYF. CDR3 in DNA: TGTGCCAGCAGTTATTTAAGGGGAATGATACAGGGGGGCTCTATCCAAGAGACCCAGTACTTC.